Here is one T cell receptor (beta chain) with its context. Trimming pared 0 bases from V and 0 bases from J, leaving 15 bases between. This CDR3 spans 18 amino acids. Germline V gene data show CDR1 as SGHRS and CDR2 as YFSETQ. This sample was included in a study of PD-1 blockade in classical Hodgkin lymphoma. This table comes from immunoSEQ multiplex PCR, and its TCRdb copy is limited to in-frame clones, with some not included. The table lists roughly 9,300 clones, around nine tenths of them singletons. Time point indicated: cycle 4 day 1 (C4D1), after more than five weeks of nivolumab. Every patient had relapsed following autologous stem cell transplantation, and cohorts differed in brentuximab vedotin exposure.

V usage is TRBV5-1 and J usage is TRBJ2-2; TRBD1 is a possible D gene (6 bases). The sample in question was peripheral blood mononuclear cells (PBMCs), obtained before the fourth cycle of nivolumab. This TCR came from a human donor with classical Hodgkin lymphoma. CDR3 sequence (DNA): TGCGCCAGCAGCTTGGGGGGGCGAATCTCCGCGAACACCGGGGAGCTGTTTTTT. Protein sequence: CASSLGGRISANTGELFF.